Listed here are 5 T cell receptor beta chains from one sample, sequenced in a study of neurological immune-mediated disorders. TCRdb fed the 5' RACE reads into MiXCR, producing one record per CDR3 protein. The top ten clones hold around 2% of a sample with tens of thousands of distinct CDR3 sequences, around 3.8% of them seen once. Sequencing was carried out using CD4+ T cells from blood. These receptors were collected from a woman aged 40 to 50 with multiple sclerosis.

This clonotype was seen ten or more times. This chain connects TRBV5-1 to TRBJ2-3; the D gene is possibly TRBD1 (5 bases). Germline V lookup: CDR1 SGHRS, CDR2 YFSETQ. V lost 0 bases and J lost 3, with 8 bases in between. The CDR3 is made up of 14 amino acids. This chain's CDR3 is CASSLGGITDTQYF. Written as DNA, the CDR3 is TGCGCCAGCAGCTTGGGGGGCATTACAGATACGCAGTATTTT.

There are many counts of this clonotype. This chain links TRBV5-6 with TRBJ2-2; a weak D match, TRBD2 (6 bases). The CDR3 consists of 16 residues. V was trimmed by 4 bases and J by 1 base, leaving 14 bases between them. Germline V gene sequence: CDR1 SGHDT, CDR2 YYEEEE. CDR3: CASSLTWEVNTGELFF. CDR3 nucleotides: TGTGCCAGCAGCCTAACCTGGGAGGTGAACACCGGGGAGCTGTTTTTT.

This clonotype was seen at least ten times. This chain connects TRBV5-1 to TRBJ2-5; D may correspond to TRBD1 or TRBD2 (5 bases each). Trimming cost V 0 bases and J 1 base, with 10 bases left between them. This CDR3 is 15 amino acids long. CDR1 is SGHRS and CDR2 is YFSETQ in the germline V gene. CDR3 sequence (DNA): TGCGCCAGCAGCTTGGGAGGGGCGTTCCAAGAGACCCAGTACTTC. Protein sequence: CASSLGGAFQETQYF. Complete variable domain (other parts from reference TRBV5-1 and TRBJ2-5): KAGVTQTPRYLIKTRGQQVTLSCSPISGHRSVSWYQQTPGQGLQFLFEYFSETQRNKGNFPGRFSGRQFSNSRSEMNVSTLELGDSALYLCASSLGGAFQETQYFGPGTRLLVL.

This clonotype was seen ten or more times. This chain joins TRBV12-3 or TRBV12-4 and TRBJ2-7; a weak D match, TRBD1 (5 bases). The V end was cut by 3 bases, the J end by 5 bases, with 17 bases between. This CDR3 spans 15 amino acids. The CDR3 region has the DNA TGTGCCAGCAGTTTGCTGGGGCGAATTGAGAACGAGCAGTACTTC. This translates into CASSLLGRIENEQYF.

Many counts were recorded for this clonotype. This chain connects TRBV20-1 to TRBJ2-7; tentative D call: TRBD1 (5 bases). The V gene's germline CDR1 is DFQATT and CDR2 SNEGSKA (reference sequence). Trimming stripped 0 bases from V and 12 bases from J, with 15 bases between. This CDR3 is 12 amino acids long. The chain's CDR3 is CSARDQAARGYF. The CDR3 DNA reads TGCAGTGCTAGAGATCAGGCAGCAAGGGGGTACTTC.